This T cell receptor (beta chain) was sequenced in a study of Ad26.COV2.S vaccination and SARS-CoV-2 variants. Documented treatment: roughly 20 received Ad26.COV2.S at low or high dose, single or two shots; about 5 received placebo; per-sample allocation not given. Day 63 following the first vaccine or placebo injection was when the samples were taken. The V gene lost 6 bases and the J gene lost 1 base, with 7 bases spanning the gap. CDR3 length: 13 amino acids. In germline, CDR1 is MNHEY, CDR2 SVGAGI. Profiled with immunoSEQ multiplex PCR; TCRdb holds only in-frame clones, not every one. Of under 600,000 clones listed, approximately 90% are singletons.

The starting material was peripheral blood, obtained in a trial of Ad26.COV2.S vaccine versus placebo. The V gene is TRBV6-5, the J gene TRBJ2-1; tentative D call: TRBD1 (5 bases). This TCR derives from a person between 18 and 65 years old who received the Ad26.COV2.S COVID-19 vaccine or a placebo. The CDR3 nucleotides read TGTGCCAGCAGGGGGCCGTCCTACAATGAGCAGTTCTTC. Protein: CASRGPSYNEQFF.